The T cell receptor beta chain under discussion was sequenced for a study of blood T cell repertoires in COVID-19. Participants had their cohort set by participant-reported clinical history. In germline, CDR1 is SGHRS, CDR2 YFSETQ. Trimming cost V 1 base and J 9 bases, with 17 bases left between them. There are 15 residues in the CDR3. Repertoires were generated with immunoSEQ multiplex PCR, while TCRdb's copy carries only in-frame clones and drops some. Among 350,000 to 400,000 clones listed, approximately 90% were seen once. The rearrangement joins TRBV5-1 to TRBJ2-1; a possible D gene is TRBD2 (7 bases). The clonotype comes from a woman younger than 35 who had recovered from COVID-19. The specimen sequenced was PBMCs or T cells enriched from blood (not recorded which). CDR3 amino acids: CASSLQGGDIGEQFF. CDR3 in DNA: TGCGCCAGCAGCTTGCAAGGGGGGGACATCGGTGAGCAGTTCTTC.